The subject of this entry is one T cell receptor (beta chain). V shed 5 bases and J 5 bases; nucleotides not matched to a gene: 5. CDR3 length equals 13 residues. Germline loops: CDR1 SGHDN, CDR2 FVKESK. Some clones are missing from TCRdb's copy, which holds only in-frame ones; the method was immunoSEQ multiplex PCR. The sample yields over 55,000 clones, about 73% seen once. The entry originates in a study of blood T cell repertoires in COVID-19. At the level of the study: Samples came from the United States, Italy and Spain, spanning acute and convalescent COVID-19.

The source material was peripheral blood. The sequence derives from a woman aged 70-85 years with acute or convalescent COVID-19. The V gene is TRBV14, the J gene TRBJ1-2, with TRBD1 matching over 7 bases. The CDR3 DNA is TGTGCCAGCAGCTTCGGGACAGCTTATGGCTACACCTTC. Encoded protein: CASSFGTAYGYTF.